Presented here are 17 T cell receptor beta chains from one specimen sequenced in a study of CXCR3-negative and CXCR3-positive naive CD8 T cells. Through 5' RACE with UMI labels, the TRB cDNA libraries were prepared. Each CDR3 protein gets one entry in TCRdb, which reprocessed the 5' RACE reads and gives no DNA. The sample shows 43,000 or so distinct CDR3 sequences, and approximately 1.4% sits with its ten largest clones. Sequencing was performed on naive CXCR3- CD8+ T cells from blood. Subset specified: CD45RO-CCR7+CD27+CD95- naive CD8+ T cells lacking CXCR3 (TNR3-). The origin of the receptors is a human donor in good health. Some clones in this sample may be carry-over from other donors' samples.

The V and J genes are TRBV7-6 and TRBJ1-4; the D call of TRBD1 rests on TCRdb alone, since no DNA is present to check it. The germline gives CDR1 SGHVS, CDR2 FNYEAQ. This CDR3 has 17 amino acids. The CDR3 sequence is CASSPWGSRLGSEKLFF.

The J gene is TRBJ2-2, the V gene TRBV7-6; TCRdb selects TRBD1, and the lack of DNA leaves this call unchecked. The CDR3 is 18 residues long. Germline loops: CDR1 SGHVS, CDR2 FNYEAQ. CDR3: CASSSSRTGTLNTGELFF.

The genes are TRBV5-4 and TRBJ1-4. This CDR3 has 15 residues. Germline-derived CDR1 and CDR2 are SGHNT and YYREEE (reference sequence). CDR3 amino acids: CASSSGGFLGEKLFF.

The CDR3 sequence is CATSDVVYFEQFF. This rearrangement joins TRBV24-1 to TRBJ2-1. CDR1 and CDR2 (germline): KGHDR, SFDVKD. This CDR3 is 13 amino acids long.

This clonotype is medium-sized (0.01 to 0.1%) by frequency. V and J are TRBV2 and TRBJ2-3; TCRdb calls TRBD2, which cannot be checked without DNA. The germline V gene encodes CDR1 SNHLY and CDR2 FYNNEI. The CDR3 consists of 16 residues. This CDR3 is CASSVHTSGVTDTQYF.

This sequence joins TRBV12-3 or TRBV12-4 and TRBJ1-1; the TCRdb call, TRBD1, lacks DNA for checking. CDR3 length equals 14 residues. The CDR3 is CASSSPTGSTEAFF.

The chain employs TRBV7-2 and TRBJ2-7; TCRdb proposes TRBD1, but this gene call is untestable without DNA. The germline V gene encodes CDR1 SGHTA and CDR2 FQGNSA. The CDR3 length is 14 residues. The CDR3 loop reads CASSLEARSYEQYF. Drawing the rest from reference TRBV7-2 and TRBJ2-7, the complete variable domain is GAGVSQSPSNKVTEKGKDVELRCDPISGHTALYWYRQSLGQGLEFLIYFQGNSAPDKSGLPSDRFSAERTGGSVSTLTIQRTQQEDSAVYLCASSLEARSYEQYFGPGTRLTVT.

This chain connects TRBV28 to TRBJ2-1; TCRdb proposes TRBD1, but this gene call is untestable without DNA. CDR3 length: 13 amino acids. CDR1 and CDR2 (germline): MDHEN, SYDVKM. Here the CDR3 reads CASRDSTYNEQFF.

V gene TRBV7-9 combines with J gene TRBJ2-1; TCRdb returns TRBD2, unconfirmable since there is no DNA. CDR1 and CDR2 from the germline V gene are SEHNR and FQNEAQ (reference sequence). This CDR3 spans 16 amino acids. The CDR3 loop reads CASSPLAGGRYNEQFF.

This CDR3 reads CASSSPGEIYEQYF. V gene TRBV7-8 combines with J gene TRBJ2-1; TCRdb lists TRBD1, though no DNA is available to test this call. The germline CDR1 and CDR2 sequences are SGHVS and FQNEAQ. The CDR3 consists of 14 residues.

The chain recombines TRBV25-1 with TRBJ2-7; absent DNA, TCRdb's TRBD1 call cannot be checked. Germline V gene lookup returns CDR1 MGHDK and CDR2 SYGVNS. There are 15 residues in the CDR3. CDR3 in amino acids: CASTQWGTGGDEQYF.

The gene calls are TRBV7-9 and TRBJ2-7; TCRdb names TRBD2, which stays unverified in the absence of DNA. CDR1 and CDR2 from the germline V gene are SEHNR and FQNEAQ (reference sequence). The CDR3 contains 15 residues. This CDR3 reads CASSLVLAGNDEQYF.

The chain combines TRBV6-6 with TRBJ2-7; TCRdb's D gene call, TRBD1, goes unchecked for lack of DNA. The length of the CDR3 is 14 residues. The germline V gene encodes CDR1 MNHNY and CDR2 SVGAGI (reference sequence). CDR3 loop: CASGARDSTYEKYF.

This chain uses TRBV7-6 with TRBJ2-1; TCRdb's D gene call, TRBD1, goes unchecked for lack of DNA. The CDR3 loop spans 19 amino acids. CDR1 is SGHVS and CDR2 is FNYEAQ in the germline V gene. CDR3 amino acids: CASSSRPGQTSPVYNEQFF.

V gene TRBV27 combines with J gene TRBJ2-7; no DNA is available, so the TRBD1 call from TCRdb remains unchecked. The CDR3 spans 14 residues. Per germline, CDR1 MNHEY and CDR2 SMNVEV (reference sequence). The CDR3 reads CASSFSGQGSEQYF.

The CDR3 loop reads CASSPGTAYEQYF. This chain connects TRBV18 to TRBJ2-7; lacking DNA, the TRBD1 call made by TCRdb goes unchecked. This CDR3 has 13 residues. CDR1 is KGHSH, CDR2 LQKENI, per germline.

The chain joins TRBV6-1 to TRBJ2-1. The CDR3 extends over 14 amino acids. Germline CDR1 is MNHNS and CDR2 is SASEGT. The CDR3 here is CASSPLSTNNEQFF.